Below, 24 T cell receptor beta chains from the same sample are listed, as sequenced in a study of blood T cell repertoires in COVID-19. This table comes from immunoSEQ multiplex PCR, and its TCRdb copy is limited to in-frame clones, with some not included. The data show 360,000 or so clones, around nine tenths seen once. Sequencing was carried out using PBMCs or T cells enriched from blood (not recorded which). These receptors were taken from a woman in her 30s who had been exposed to COVID-19.

This clone was recorded once. The chain links TRBV6-5 to TRBJ2-7; 8 positions match TRBD1. The J segment lost 5 bases and the V segment lost 7 bases, leaving 10 bases of the junction unmatched. Germline-derived CDR1 and CDR2 are MNHEY and SVGAGI. The CDR3 is 14 residues long. As DNA, the CDR3 is TGTGCCAGCACCGAACGGACAGGGTGGGACGAGCAGTACTTC. Its protein product is CASTERTGWDEQYF.

This clone was found once. The chain links TRBV7-2 to TRBJ2-7; a weak D match, TRBD2 (5 bases). This CDR3 has 17 amino acids. Germline CDR1 reads SGHTA; CDR2 reads FQGNSA. Trimming removed 1 base from V and 6 bases from J, with 22 bases in between. CDR3 residues: CASSLVVSPTSEGEQYF. CDR3 DNA sequence: TGTGCCAGCAGCTTAGTGGTTAGTCCCACCTCCGAGGGCGAGCAGTACTTC.

The chain uses TRBV5-4 and TRBJ1-2; 8 bases line up with TRBD1. The CDR3 has 16 residues. Germline V gene sequence: CDR1 SGHNT, CDR2 YYREEE (reference sequence). V was clipped by 3 bases and J by 2 bases; unmatched bases: 9. This CDR3 is CASSSFFRTGNYGYTF. DNA of the CDR3: TGTGCCAGCAGCTCTTTTTTTCGGACAGGGAACTATGGCTACACCTTC.

The J gene is TRBJ1-4, the V gene TRBV7-9, with 9 bases lining up with TRBD1. Germline CDR1 and CDR2: SEHNR and FQNEAQ (reference sequence). The junction had 6 bases not matched to a gene; V was cut back by 5 bases and J by 5 bases. CDR3 length: 15 amino acids. CDR3 nucleotides: TGTGCCAGCAGCCGAGGGACAGGGCAGAATGAAAAACTGTTTTTT. Its protein product is CASSRGTGQNEKLFF.

The CDR3 region is CASRGGRWNEQFF. Written as DNA, the CDR3 is TGTGCCAGTAGGGGCGGGAGGTGGAATGAGCAGTTCTTC. The chain couples TRBV19 to TRBJ2-1, with 8 bases aligning to TRBD2. This CDR3 is 13 amino acids long. Unmatched junction bases numbered 5, after V lost 6 bases and J lost 7 bases. The germline gives CDR1 LNHDA, CDR2 SQIVND (reference sequence).

For the CDR3, the DNA is TGTGCCAGCAGTCTGGGACAGGGGGCAAGGTCCTATGGCTACACCTTC. Translating gives CASSLGQGARSYGYTF. V gene TRBV28 combines with J gene TRBJ1-2, with 12 bases matching TRBD1. After removal of 5 bases from V and 4 bases from J, the junction contained 8 bases not matched to a gene. In germline, CDR1 is MDHEN, CDR2 SYDVKM. CDR3 length: 16 amino acids.

The V call is TRBV7-9, the J call TRBJ2-1; tentative D call: TRBD2 (7 bases). V was trimmed by 6 bases and J by 3 bases, leaving 21 bases between them. The germline V gene encodes CDR1 SEHNR and CDR2 FQNEAQ (reference sequence). This CDR3 has 17 amino acids. The CDR3 sequence: CASSKGGAGAHYNEQFF. The CDR3 coding sequence is TGTGCCAGCAGTAAAGGGGGTGCGGGAGCTCACTACAATGAGCAGTTCTTC.

The chain uses TRBV7-6 and TRBJ2-1, with no clear D. V was clipped by 1 base and J by 10 bases, with 20 bases between them. Germline CDR1 SGHVS, CDR2 FNYEAQ. This CDR3 contains 16 residues. CDR3 nucleotides: TGTGCCAGCAGCTTAGGAGCCGGGTCATCAAGTAGGGAGCAGTTCTTC. This gives the protein CASSLGAGSSSREQFF.

The chain recombines TRBV27 with TRBJ1-3; D gene unclear. V was trimmed by 3 bases and J by 1 base, leaving 7 bases between them. Germline CDR1 reads MNHEY; CDR2 reads SMNVEV (reference sequence). The CDR3 runs to 14 residues. The CDR3 DNA follows: TGTGCCAGCAGTTTTACCAGGTCTGGAAACACCATATATTTT. The encoded protein is CASSFTRSGNTIYF.

The chain is built from TRBV15 and TRBJ2-3; 8 bases align to TRBD2. Trimming took 4 bases from V and 5 from J; bases not matched to a gene: 11. Germline V gives CDR1 LNHNV, CDR2 YYDKDF (reference sequence). CDR3 size: 16 residues. CDR3 loop: CATSIHGTRGGDTQYF. The CDR3 coding sequence is TGTGCCACCAGCATTCACGGGACTAGAGGAGGAGATACGCAGTATTTT.

J is TRBJ2-1 and V is TRBV6-5; 11 nucleotides align to TRBD2. J lost 9 bases, V lost 0 bases, and 7 bases had no gene match. The germline V gene encodes CDR1 MNHEY and CDR2 SVGAGI. The CDR3 loop spans 16 amino acids. DNA of the CDR3: TGTGCCAGCAGTTACTCGTCTAGCGGGAGGCCAAGTGAGCAGTTCTTC. It specifies CASSYSSSGRPSEQFF.

The CDR3 spells CASSLVGGTGNYGYTF. CDR3 sequence (DNA): TGTGCCAGCAGCTTGGTGGGAGGGACAGGGAACTATGGCTACACCTTC. This rearrangement joins TRBV5-6 to TRBJ1-2, with TRBD1 identical over 9 bases. This CDR3 region has 16 residues. V shed 0 bases and J 2 bases; nucleotides not matched to a gene: 5. Germline CDR1 reads SGHDT; CDR2 reads YYEEEE.

This sequence joins TRBV14 and TRBJ1-1, with a possible D match to TRBD1 (6 bases). V dropped 2 bases and J dropped 4 bases, with 11 bases sitting between them. CDR1 is SGHDN and CDR2 is FVKESK in the germline V gene. The CDR3 covers 14 residues. For the CDR3, the DNA is TGTGCCAGCAGCCAACAGACAGGTGGCACTGAAGCTTTCTTT. Protein sequence: CASSQQTGGTEAFF. Using reference TRBV14 and TRBJ1-1 for the parts outside the CDR3, the full variable domain is EAGVTQFPSHSVIEKGQTVTLRCDPISGHDNLYWYRRVMGKEIKFLLHFVKESKQDESGMPNNRFLAERTGGTYSTLKVQPAELEDSGVYFCASSQQTGGTEAFFGQGTRLTVV.

This rearrangement joins TRBV5-1 to TRBJ2-7, with TRBD2 as a possible D gene (6 bases). The germline V gene encodes CDR1 SGHRS and CDR2 YFSETQ. CDR3 length: 15 residues. Trimming shortened V by 2 bases and J by 0 bases, and 12 bases separated the two germline ends. The CDR3 DNA follows: TGCGCCAGCAGCTTTGGGGGAGGAACCTCCTACGAGCAGTACTTC. Translating gives CASSFGGGTSYEQYF.

The chain uses TRBV30 and TRBJ2-7, with 7 positions matching TRBD2. The germline CDR1 and CDR2 sequences are GTSNPN and SVGIG (reference sequence). V was clipped by 5 bases and J by 2 bases; unmatched bases: 9. The CDR3 extends over 14 amino acids. CDR3: CAWVQAGEPYEQYF. The CDR3 DNA follows: TGTGCCTGGGTCCAGGCGGGAGAACCCTACGAGCAGTACTTC. Using reference TRBV30 and TRBJ2-7 for the parts outside the CDR3, the full variable domain is SQTIHQWPATLVQPVGSPLSLECTVEGTSNPNLYWYRQAAGRGLQLLFYSVGIGQISSEVPQNLSASRPQDRQFILSSKKLLLSDSGFYLCAWVQAGEPYEQYFGPGTRLTVT.

This rearrangement joins TRBV5-1 to TRBJ2-7, with a weak D call TRBD2 (5 bases). The CDR3 covers 13 residues. Germline CDR1 reads SGHRS; CDR2 reads YFSETQ. V was trimmed by 6 bases and J by 3 bases, leaving 13 bases between them. The CDR3 here is CASKREPVYEQYF. As DNA, the CDR3 is TGCGCCAGCAAACGGGAACCCGTCTACGAGCAGTACTTC.

This clone was seen a single time. The rearrangement links TRBV7-2 to TRBJ2-5; TRBD2 matches 14 bases. This CDR3 comprises 16 residues. The ends lost 7 bases at V and 1 base at J; junction bases unmatched: 5. CDR1 and CDR2 (germline): SGHTA, FQGNSA. DNA for the CDR3: TGTGCCAGCACGGGACTAGCGGGAGCCGTCCAAGAGACCCAGTACTTC. This encodes CASTGLAGAVQETQYF.

The chain has TRBV10-3 and TRBJ1-5; D gene ambiguous. Germline values: CDR1 ENHRY, CDR2 SYGVKD. V was cut by 4 bases and J by 4 bases, with 8 bases left in between. The CDR3 contains 13 residues. DNA for the CDR3: TGTGCCATCAGTGCAGATGGTAATCAGCCCCAGCATTTT. It yields the protein CAISADGNQPQHF.

V gene TRBV19 combines with J gene TRBJ2-1, with a possible D match to TRBD2 (5 bases). The V end lost 3 bases, the J end lost 1 base, and 22 bases lay between the germline ends. CDR1 is LNHDA and CDR2 is SQIVND in the germline V gene (reference sequence). The CDR3 runs 19 residues. CDR3 in amino acids: CASSMRRRLARDSYNEQFF. The CDR3 region has the DNA TGTGCCAGTAGTATGAGGAGGAGATTAGCGCGAGATTCCTACAATGAGCAGTTCTTC.

The chain is built from TRBV30 and TRBJ2-7; 9 nucleotides align to TRBD2. With V trimmed by 2 bases and J by 2 bases, 16 bases remained unmatched. The CDR3 contains 18 residues. The V gene's germline CDR1 is GTSNPN and CDR2 SVGIG (reference sequence). CDR3 in DNA: TGTGCCTGGAGTTCTACCCCACTCCTAGCGGGGCGTGCCTACGAGCAGTACTTC. Protein sequence: CAWSSTPLLAGRAYEQYF.

The chain has TRBV6-1 and TRBJ1-5, with D possibly being TRBD1 (6 bases). The ends were cut back, 2 bases at V and 3 bases at J, with 14 bases in the middle. Germline CDR1 MNHNS, CDR2 SASEGT. The CDR3 sequence is 16 residues long. CDR3 DNA: TGTGCCAGCAGTGAATGGACAGCGTGGAACAATCAGCCCCAGCATTTT. Its protein is CASSEWTAWNNQPQHF.

The gene calls are TRBV28 and TRBJ1-1, with 12 nucleotides matching TRBD1. Germline trimming cut 5 bases from V and 0 bases from J; bases unmatched to any gene: 4. The CDR3 runs 16 residues. Germline V gene sequence: CDR1 MDHEN, CDR2 SYDVKM. The CDR3 DNA follows: TGTGCCAGCAGTCGGGACAGGGGGCGGATGAACACTGAAGCTTTCTTT. It codes for CASSRDRGRMNTEAFF.

The chain couples TRBV7-3 to TRBJ1-2; maybe TRBD1 (6 bases). Germline CDR1 SGHTA, CDR2 FQGTGA. The V end lost 1 base, the J end lost 4 bases, and 10 bases lay between the germline ends. The CDR3 covers 14 residues. CDR3 in DNA: TGTGCCAGCAGCTTAAATGGGGGCGGCTATGGCTACACCTTC. It translates to CASSLNGGGYGYTF.

CDR3 in amino acids: CSVARQSHYEQYF. CDR3 bases: TGCAGCGTTGCCCGACAGAGCCACTACGAGCAGTACTTC. This rearrangement joins TRBV29-1 to TRBJ2-7; D perhaps matches TRBD1 (5 bases). V gave up 4 bases and J gave up 3 bases, with 13 bases separating them. Germline V gene data show CDR1 as SQVTM and CDR2 as ANQGSEA. This CDR3 contains 13 residues.